Each of the 14 T cell receptor beta chains below was sequenced from the same sample in a study of cytomegalovirus exposure and HLA in healthy donors. Clones were sequenced by immunoSEQ multiplex PCR, and TCRdb holds only the in-frame ones, with some missing. The sample lists about 130,000 clones; roughly nine tenths were seen once. Sequencing was done on a sample of PBMCs. These receptors all come from a woman between 18 and 30 years old in good health and CMV-seronegative.

J is TRBJ2-1 and V is TRBV7-9, with 9 bases lining up with TRBD1. V was pared by 3 bases and J by 3 bases, with 6 bases of the junction left unmatched. Germline V gives CDR1 SEHNR, CDR2 FQNEAQ (reference sequence). The CDR3 loop spans 16 amino acids. The CDR3 sequence is CASSFTDRGSYNEQFF. The CDR3, as DNA: TGTGCCAGCAGCTTCACGGACAGGGGCAGCTACAATGAGCAGTTCTTC.

The chain joins TRBV19 to TRBJ1-1, with unresolved D. Trimming removed 8 bases at V and 1 base at J, with 17 bases between. The germline V gene has CDR1 LNHDA and CDR2 SQIVND (reference sequence). CDR3 size: 15 residues. Here the CDR3 DNA reads TGTGCCAGTCGGAGACTGCACACGTCGAACACTGAAGCTTTCTTT. It specifies CASRRLHTSNTEAFF.

The rearrangement uses TRBV27 and TRBJ2-5; D is possibly TRBD2 (5 bases). Germline V gives CDR1 MNHEY, CDR2 SMNVEV (reference sequence). Trimming took 5 bases from V and 4 from J, leaving 11 bases between them. The CDR3 has 13 residues. CDR3 in DNA: TGTGCCAGCAGTACGCAACTAGGAGAGACCCAGTACTTC. It is translated as CASSTQLGETQYF.

The CDR3 region has the DNA TGTGCCAGCAGCTTACAACCGGGACAGGGCCTTAATGGCTACACCTTC. It yields the protein CASSLQPGQGLNGYTF. The chain links TRBV7-9 to TRBJ1-2, with 9 bases that match TRBD1. This CDR3 is 16 amino acids long. From germline, CDR1 is SEHNR and CDR2 FQNEAQ (reference sequence). J was trimmed by 6 bases and V by 2 bases; bases with no gene match: 10.

The chain employs TRBV9 and TRBJ1-2; D not certain. Germline loops: CDR1 SGDLS, CDR2 YYNGEE. V was cut by 4 bases and J by 0 bases, with 10 bases left in between. The CDR3 is 14 amino acids. This chain's CDR3 is CASSPRLANYGYTF. CDR3 DNA: TGTGCCAGCAGCCCCCGTTTAGCTAACTATGGCTACACCTTC.

This chain uses TRBV19 with TRBJ2-7, with TRBD2 matching 10 bases. The germline gives CDR1 LNHDA, CDR2 SQIVND (reference sequence). The CDR3 contains 15 residues. V was pared by 3 bases and J by 2 bases, with 4 bases of the junction left unmatched. CDR3 loop: CASSMTSGRPYEQYF. CDR3 coding DNA: TGTGCCAGTAGTATGACTAGCGGGCGCCCCTACGAGCAGTACTTC.

This sequence joins TRBV10-3 and TRBJ2-1, with 7 bases matching TRBD2. Germline loops: CDR1 ENHRY, CDR2 SYGVKD. The CDR3 is 12 residues long. The DNA for the CDR3 is TGTTCTGGGGCTAGCGGTTACAATGAGCAGTTCTTC. It is translated as CSGASGYNEQFF.

This rearrangement joins TRBV5-4 to TRBJ2-7; 8 nucleotides line up with TRBD2. CDR1 is SGHNT and CDR2 is YYREEE in the germline V gene (reference sequence). CDR3 size: 15 residues. The trim removed 4 bases at V and 1 base at J, leaving 7 bases unmatched. CDR3 nucleotide sequence: TGTGCCAGCAGCCCTGGCGGGGGGAGGTCCTACGAGCAGTACTTC. It codes for CASSPGGGRSYEQYF.

The rearrangement uses TRBV27 and TRBJ1-5; D unresolved. Germline values: CDR1 MNHEY, CDR2 SMNVEV (reference sequence). The CDR3 sequence is 19 residues long. V shed 4 bases and J shed 2 bases, with 24 bases lying between them. This CDR3 is CASSSVRTITLRGNQPQHF. As DNA, the CDR3 is TGTGCCAGCAGTTCGGTAAGAACGATAACCCTTCGAGGCAATCAGCCCCAGCATTTT.

J is TRBJ2-1 and V is TRBV27; D might be TRBD2 (6 bases). CDR3 size: 19 residues. The germline gives CDR1 MNHEY, CDR2 SMNVEV (reference sequence). The V gene lost 0 bases and the J gene lost 7 bases, with 25 bases spanning the gap. CDR3 in amino acids: CASSLSVGGKGWGGNEQFF. DNA of the CDR3: TGTGCCAGCAGTTTATCGGTAGGCGGAAAGGGGTGGGGAGGAAATGAGCAGTTCTTC.

This rearrangement joins TRBV6-6 to TRBJ2-7; 12 nucleotides agree with TRBD2. Per germline, CDR1 MNHNY and CDR2 SVGAGI (reference sequence). The ends lost 8 bases at V and 3 bases at J; junction bases unmatched: 2. The CDR3 contains 13 residues. CDR3 region: CASRLAGVYEQYF. Written as DNA, the CDR3 is TGTGCCAGCCGACTAGCGGGAGTCTACGAGCAGTACTTC.

The rearrangement links TRBV5-1 to TRBJ2-1; maybe TRBD2 (7 bases). Trimming pared 3 bases from V and 4 bases from J, leaving 17 bases between. This CDR3 region has 16 residues. Germline loops: CDR1 SGHRS, CDR2 YFSETQ. As DNA, the CDR3 is TGCGCCAGCAGCTGGGGGGGCAGCCCTCGTTACAATGAGCAGTTCTTC. Translating gives CASSWGGSPRYNEQFF.

The chain is built from TRBV19 and TRBJ2-1; TRBD2 is a possible D gene (6 bases). Germline V gene data show CDR1 as LNHDA and CDR2 as SQIVND (reference sequence). V was shortened by 4 bases and J by 7 bases, with 11 bases between the two germline ends. The CDR3 contains 13 residues. Here the CDR3 reads CASSTGSRNEQFF. CDR3 coding DNA: TGTGCCAGTAGTACCGGGAGTCGGAATGAGCAGTTCTTC.

V gene TRBV11-2 combines with J gene TRBJ2-7; unclear D gene. V lost 1 base and J 3 bases, leaving 22 bases between the germline ends. Germline CDR1 and CDR2: SGHAT and FQNNGV. The CDR3 consists of 18 residues. The CDR3 protein is CASSLGLVLGRNNYEQYF. Here the CDR3 DNA reads TGTGCCAGCAGCTTAGGGCTCGTTTTAGGCAGGAATAACTACGAGCAGTACTTC.